A selection of T cell receptor beta chains follows, all from one sample in a study of T cells in Graves' hyperthyroidism and ophthalmopathy. TCRdb processed the multiplex PCR reads anew with MiXCR; each CDR3 protein has one entry. Seen here are around 760,000 distinct CDR3 sequences, about a third observed once, and the top ten hold more than 25%. Sequenced material: blood. The source of these receptors is a woman aged 40 to 50 with Graves' hyperthyroidism. Both conserved end residues are part of each CDR3. The D gene is left open where the match is weak. Clone size is shown for a subset of rows, as once, few, many or a class of expanded clone.

CDR3: CASSSGFGASRYGYTF; DNA: TGTGCCAGCAGCTCCGGTTTTGGGGCAAGCCGCTATGGCTACACCTTC; J: TRBJ1-2; D: .; size: many; V: TRBV7-2
CDR3: CASSALRPGQGMGSPLHF; DNA: TGTGCCAGTAGTGCCCTTCGGCCGGGACAGGGGATGGGTTCACCCCTCCACTTT; J: TRBJ1-6; D: TRBD1; size: .; V: TRBV19
CDR3: CASNQGLIYEQYF; DNA: TGTGCCAGCAACCAGGGTTTGATCTACGAGCAGTACTTC; J: TRBJ2-7; D: .; size: many; V: TRBV7-9
CDR3: CSARTMGRGQAYEQYF; DNA: TGCAGTGCTAGAACCATGGGCAGGGGGCAGGCCTACGAGCAGTACTTC; J: TRBJ2-7; D: TRBD1; size: few; V: TRBV20-1
CDR3: CASSPGRFRETQYF; DNA: TGCGCCAGCAGCCCCGGACGGTTCCGAGAGACCCAGTACTTC; J: TRBJ2-5; D: .; size: .; V: TRBV4-1
CDR3: CASSPGTETNYGYTF; DNA: TGTGCCAGCAGTCCCGGGACAGAGACTAACTATGGCTACACCTTC; J: TRBJ1-2; D: TRBD1; size: many; V: TRBV12-3/TRBV12-4
CDR3: CVSSPTGSTYEQYF; DNA: TGTGTCAGCAGCCCAACAGGGTCGACCTACGAGCAGTACTTC; J: TRBJ2-7; D: .; size: .; V: TRBV7-2
CDR3: CASSYSIAGGGYTEAFF; DNA: TGTGCCAGCAGTTACTCGATAGCGGGGGGCGGATACACTGAAGCTTTCTTT; J: TRBJ1-1; D: .; size: .; V: TRBV6-6
CDR3: CASRSGKVTDTQYF; DNA: TGTGCCAGCAGGTCAGGGAAAGTCACAGATACGCAGTATTTT; J: TRBJ2-3; D: .; size: .; V: TRBV7-9
CDR3: CAISEADRGASYGYTF; DNA: TGTGCCATCAGTGAGGCCGACAGGGGGGCTTCCTATGGCTACACCTTC; J: TRBJ1-2; D: TRBD1; size: few; V: TRBV10-3
CDR3: CTSSPRVGGVREVSTEAFF; DNA: TGTACCAGCAGCCCCAGAGTGGGGGGGGTTCGCGAGGTGAGCACTGAAGCTTTCTTT; J: TRBJ1-1; D: .; size: .; V: TRBV7-2
CDR3: CSVYGRAGGTGELFF; DNA: TGCAGTGTTTACGGGAGGGCCGGGGGCACCGGGGAGCTGTTTTTT; J: TRBJ2-2; D: TRBD2; size: .; V: TRBV20-1
CDR3: CAISYLRLSNSPLHF; DNA: TGTGCCATCAGTTACCTGCGCCTCTCTAATTCACCCCTCCACTTT; J: TRBJ1-6; D: .; size: .; V: TRBV10-3
CDR3: CASSLRGALGAGANVLTF; DNA: TGTGCCAGCAGCTTACGGGGAGCCTTAGGGGCTGGGGCCAACGTCCTGACTTTC; J: TRBJ2-6; D: .; size: .; V: TRBV7-2
CDR3: CSAGLPSGRVNTGELFF; DNA: TGCAGCGCTGGTCTTCCTAGCGGGAGGGTGAACACCGGGGAGCTGTTTTTT; J: TRBJ2-2; D: TRBD2; size: .; V: TRBV29-1
CDR3: CATSGTSGSYEQYF; DNA: TGTGCCACATCCGGGACTAGCGGCTCCTACGAGCAGTACTTC; J: TRBJ2-7; D: TRBD2; size: many; V: TRBV19
CDR3: CASSRTGETINYGYTF; DNA: TGTGCCAGCAGTCGTACAGGGGAGACTATAAACTATGGCTACACCTTC; J: TRBJ1-2; D: TRBD1; size: few; V: TRBV6-6
CDR3: CASSQLGKGVKTQYF; DNA: TGTGCCAGCAGCCAACTGGGAAAGGGGGTGAAGACCCAGTACTTC; J: TRBJ2-5; D: .; size: few; V: TRBV6-5
CDR3: CASSLAGGSITGELFF; DNA: TGTGCCAGCAGCTTAGCGGGGGGCTCGATAACCGGGGAGCTGTTTTTT; J: TRBJ2-2; D: .; size: .; V: TRBV7-9
CDR3: CASSQAPGIGYTF; DNA: TGCGCCAGCAGCCAAGCCCCAGGGATCGGCTACACCTTC; J: TRBJ1-2; D: .; size: many; V: TRBV4-3
CDR3: CASSRGTSGANEQFF; DNA: TGTGCCAGCAGCCGCGGGACTAGCGGGGCCAATGAGCAGTTCTTC; J: TRBJ2-1; D: TRBD2; size: few; V: TRBV7-2
CDR3: CSARPLMNEQYF; DNA: TGCAGTGCTAGACCCCTAATGAACGAGCAGTACTTC; J: TRBJ2-7; D: .; size: .; V: TRBV20-1
CDR3: CSGTVLLNTEAFF; DNA: TGCAGCGGCACGGTCCTCTTGAACACTGAAGCTTTCTTT; J: TRBJ1-1; D: .; size: many; V: TRBV29-1
CDR3: CASSHLRTNTEAFF; DNA: TGTGCCAGCAGCCACCTTAGGACCAACACTGAAGCTTTCTTT; J: TRBJ1-1; D: .; size: .; V: TRBV7-9
CDR3: CASSLGAGGKYEQYF; DNA: TGTGCCAGCAGCTTAGGGGCAGGGGGCAAATACGAGCAGTACTTC; J: TRBJ2-7; D: TRBD1; size: few; V: TRBV11-2
CDR3: CASSFLAEKETQYF; DNA: TGCGCCAGCAGCTTCCTAGCGGAGAAAGAGACCCAGTACTTC; J: TRBJ2-5; D: TRBD2; size: many; V: TRBV5-1
CDR3: CAWSVKGEIDEQYF; DNA: TGTGCCTGGAGTGTCAAAGGGGAGATTGACGAGCAGTACTTC; J: TRBJ2-7; D: .; size: once; V: TRBV30
CDR3: CASKGVGGYGYTF; DNA: TGTGCCAGCAAAGGGGTCGGGGGCTATGGCTACACCTTC; J: TRBJ1-2; D: .; size: .; V: TRBV2
CDR3: CASSLIQGVSYEQYF; DNA: TGTGCCAGCAGCTTAATACAGGGGGTTAGTTACGAGCAGTACTTC; J: TRBJ2-7; D: TRBD1; size: .; V: TRBV11-2
CDR3: CASSFKGMEKLFF; DNA: TGTGCCAGCAGTTTTAAGGGGATGGAAAAACTGTTTTTT; J: TRBJ1-4; D: .; size: .; V: TRBV12-3/TRBV12-4
CDR3: CASSSRTGGMAGELFF; DNA: TGTGCCAGCAGCTCACGGACAGGGGGAATGGCCGGGGAGCTGTTTTTT; J: TRBJ2-2; D: TRBD1; size: .; V: TRBV7-2
CDR3: CASSTSRHPEAFF; DNA: TGTGCCAGCAGTACAAGCCGGCACCCTGAAGCTTTCTTT; J: TRBJ1-1; D: .; size: few; V: TRBV27
CDR3: CASSPPDRPYEQYF; DNA: TGTGCCAGCAGCCCCCCGGACAGGCCCTACGAGCAGTACTTC; J: TRBJ2-7; D: TRBD1; size: many; V: TRBV7-2
CDR3: CAISGPGPNTGELFF; DNA: TGTGCCATCAGTGGTCCGGGACCGAACACCGGGGAGCTGTTTTTT; J: TRBJ2-2; D: .; size: many; V: TRBV10-3
CDR3: CASSRDRNEKLFF; DNA: TGTGCCAGCAGCAGGGACAGGAATGAAAAACTGTTTTTT; J: TRBJ1-4; D: TRBD1; size: many; V: TRBV7-2
CDR3: CATMTGTVSNTF; DNA: TGTGCCACCATGACCGGGACAGTTAGTAACACCTTC; J: TRBJ1-2; D: TRBD1; size: .; V: TRBV10-3
CDR3: CASSLGPRTVNTGELFF; DNA: TGTGCCAGCAGCTTAGGGCCCCGGACAGTGAACACCGGGGAGCTGTTTTTT; J: TRBJ2-2; D: .; size: few; V: TRBV13
CDR3: CASTGGQGHEQYF; DNA: TGTGCCAGTACCGGGGGACAGGGGCACGAGCAGTACTTC; J: TRBJ2-7; D: TRBD1; size: many; V: TRBV19
CDR3: CARIGRLVDTEAFF; DNA: TGTGCCAGGATTGGACGGCTTGTGGACACTGAAGCTTTCTTT; J: TRBJ1-1; D: .; size: few; V: TRBV27
CDR3: CATRGTDSYEQYF; DNA: TGTGCCACCAGGGGGACAGACTCCTACGAGCAGTACTTC; J: TRBJ2-7; D: TRBD1; size: many; V: TRBV10-3
CDR3: CASSTRGQSTFEELFF; DNA: TGTGCCAGCAGCACAAGGGGGCAGAGTACATTCGAGGAGCTGTTTTTT; J: TRBJ2-2; D: TRBD1; size: .; V: TRBV7-9
CDR3: CASSSGTTPGNTIYF; DNA: TGTGCCAGCAGCTCGGGGACAACTCCTGGAAACACCATATATTTT; J: TRBJ1-3; D: .; size: few; V: TRBV3-1
CDR3: CASSLSSDRESPLHF; DNA: TGTGCCAGCAGCTTATCATCCGACAGGGAATCACCCCTCCACTTT; J: TRBJ1-6; D: TRBD1; size: many; V: TRBV7-2
CDR3: CASSLDSSGTGELFF; DNA: TGTGCCAGCAGCTTGGATTCTAGCGGCACCGGGGAGCTGTTTTTT; J: TRBJ2-2; D: TRBD2; size: .; V: TRBV14
CDR3: CGASGWHNYGYTF; DNA: TGCGGAGCCTCGGGGTGGCATAACTATGGCTACACCTTC; J: TRBJ1-2; D: .; size: .; V: TRBV20-1
CDR3: CASSDPLRTGGYTF; DNA: TGTGCCAGCAGTGACCCCCTCCGGACAGGGGGCTACACCTTC; J: TRBJ1-2; D: TRBD1; size: .; V: TRBV6-5
CDR3: CSVVDTGALKEKLFF; DNA: TGCAGCGTCGTCGATACAGGCGCCTTGAAGGAAAAACTGTTTTTT; J: TRBJ1-4; D: .; size: many; V: TRBV29-1
CDR3: CSARTRISEKLFF; DNA: TGCAGTGCTAGAACGCGTATTTCCGAAAAACTGTTTTTT; J: TRBJ1-4; D: .; size: few; V: TRBV20-1
CDR3: CASSSWGGQEQYF; DNA: TGTGCCAGCAGCTCTTGGGGGGGCCAGGAGCAGTACTTC; J: TRBJ2-7; D: .; size: .; V: TRBV7-2
CDR3: CASSLGTHGGGQETQYF; DNA: TGTGCCAGCAGCTTAGGGACCCACGGGGGAGGCCAAGAGACCCAGTACTTC; J: TRBJ2-5; D: .; size: many; V: TRBV7-9
CDR3: CASAVGAGANVLTF; DNA: TGTGCCAGCGCCGTGGGTGCTGGGGCCAACGTCCTGACTTTC; J: TRBJ2-6; D: .; size: .; V: TRBV10-3
CDR3: CASSVRKRGTGELFF; DNA: TGTGCCAGCAGCGTGCGGAAGCGGGGCACCGGGGAGCTGTTTTTT; J: TRBJ2-2; D: TRBD2; size: few; V: TRBV13
CDR3: CASSSGGASTGELFF; DNA: TGTGCCAGCAGCTCAGGGGGCGCAAGCACCGGGGAGCTGTTTTTT; J: TRBJ2-2; D: TRBD1; size: .; V: TRBV7-8
CDR3: CVSRRAGGYTF; DNA: TGTGTCAGCAGGAGAGCAGGTGGCTACACCTTC; J: TRBJ1-2; D: .; size: .; V: TRBV2
CDR3: CASSWGRSLGSTNEKLFF; DNA: TGTGCCAGCAGCTGGGGGCGGAGCCTCGGGTCAACTAATGAAAAACTGTTTTTT; J: TRBJ1-4; D: .; size: .; V: TRBV7-2